This entry lists 31 T cell receptor beta chains sequenced from one sample in a study of blood T cell repertoires in COVID-19. The repertoire was sequenced with immunoSEQ multiplex PCR; TCRdb's copy has only in-frame clones and lacks some. The sample has over 600,000 clones; about 90% are singletons. The sample consisted of peripheral blood. The receptors stem from a woman aged 18-29 years with acute or convalescent COVID-19.

This rearrangement joins TRBV7-6 to TRBJ1-3; D might be TRBD1 (6 bases). This CDR3 has 17 amino acids. V lost 5 bases, J lost 0 bases, and 17 bases lay in between. CDR1 and CDR2 (germline): SGHVS, FNYEAQ. In DNA form, the CDR3 reads TGTGCCAGCAGCCTAGTTCTACAGGGCCGCTCTGGAAACACCATATATTTT. It translates to CASSLVLQGRSGNTIYF.

The V gene is TRBV2, the J gene TRBJ1-4; D remains ambiguous. The CDR3 length is 15 residues. The V gene lost 4 bases and the J gene lost 4 bases, with 13 bases spanning the gap. Per the germline V gene, CDR1 is SNHLY and CDR2 is FYNNEI. CDR3 in DNA: TGTGCCAGCAGTGTGGAAGGAGGAATTAATGAAAAACTGTTTTTT. Translating it yields CASSVEGGINEKLFF. The full variable domain, with the rest looked up from reference TRBV2 and TRBJ1-4, is EPEVTQTPSHQVTQMGQEVILRCVPISNHLYFYWYRQILGQKVEFLVSFYNNEISEKSEIFDDQFSVERPDGSNFTLKIRSTKLEDSAMYFCASSVEGGINEKLFFGSGTQLSVL.

The count of this clone is one. The chain carries TRBV6-6 and TRBJ2-5, with TRBD1 identical over 7 bases. V lost 0 bases and J lost 4; bases outside the gene matches: 2. The CDR3 totals 14 residues. In germline, CDR1 is MNHNY, CDR2 SVGAGI (reference sequence). The CDR3 here is CASSYSNRGETQYF. The CDR3 nucleotides are TGTGCCAGCAGTTACTCGAACAGGGGAGAGACCCAGTACTTC.

The rearrangement links TRBV5-1 to TRBJ1-1, with 9 positions matching TRBD1. This CDR3 has 19 residues. With V trimmed by 4 bases and J by 3 bases, 19 bases remained unmatched. Looked up from germline, CDR1 is SGHRS and CDR2 is YFSETQ. This CDR3 is CASSASPPGQGNRYTEAFF. The CDR3 nucleotides are TGCGCCAGCAGCGCCTCCCCACCGGGACAGGGTAACAGGTACACTGAAGCTTTCTTT. The variable domain in full, with the rest retrieved from reference TRBV5-1 and TRBJ1-1, is KAGVTQTPRYLIKTRGQQVTLSCSPISGHRSVSWYQQTPGQGLQFLFEYFSETQRNKGNFPGRFSGRQFSNSRSEMNVSTLELGDSALYLCASSASPPGQGNRYTEAFFGQGTRLTVV.

V is TRBV5-1 and J is TRBJ1-1; possibly TRBD1 for D (6 bases). Germline V lookup: CDR1 SGHRS, CDR2 YFSETQ. The CDR3 runs to 15 residues. Trimming took off 6 bases at V and 3 bases at J, with 18 bases between the two ends. CDR3: CASTATGFLDTEAFF. The DNA of the CDR3 is TGCGCCAGCACCGCCACAGGGTTTTTAGACACTGAAGCTTTCTTT. Combining the CDR3 with reference TRBV5-1 and TRBJ1-1 gives the whole variable domain KAGVTQTPRYLIKTRGQQVTLSCSPISGHRSVSWYQQTPGQGLQFLFEYFSETQRNKGNFPGRFSGRQFSNSRSEMNVSTLELGDSALYLCASTATGFLDTEAFFGQGTRLTVV.

The chain employs TRBV5-1 and TRBJ2-2; 7 bases line up with TRBD2. Trimming at V came to 6 bases and at J to 3 bases, leaving 5 bases not matched to a gene. This CDR3 contains 14 residues. Per germline, CDR1 SGHRS and CDR2 YFSETQ. For the CDR3, the DNA is TGCGCCAGCACCCAACGGGGGGACACCGGGGAGCTGTTTTTT. Translated: CASTQRGDTGELFF.

The genes are TRBV18 and TRBJ1-1, with 10 nucleotides matching TRBD1. Per germline, CDR1 KGHSH and CDR2 LQKENI. The junction had 10 bases not matched to a gene; V was cut back by 6 bases and J by 3 bases. The CDR3 sequence is 16 residues long. Here the CDR3 DNA reads TGTGCCAGCTCCCACAAGACAGGGGGCATTCACACTGAAGCTTTCTTT. Protein: CASSHKTGGIHTEAFF.

This clone was seen just once. The chain employs TRBV27 and TRBJ1-1, with TRBD1 matching 7 bases. The CDR3 is 17 residues long. Germline CDR1 reads MNHEY; CDR2 reads SMNVEV (reference sequence). After removal of 2 bases from V and 2 bases from J, the junction contained 11 bases not matched to a gene. Written as DNA, the CDR3 is TGTGCCAGCAGTTTAAATGCGGCAGGGGGGATAAACACTGAAGCTTTCTTT. Protein product: CASSLNAAGGINTEAFF.

The V and J genes are TRBV11-3 and TRBJ1-1; 7 nucleotides align to TRBD1. Per germline, CDR1 SGHNT and CDR2 YENEEA. With 2 bases clipped from V and 7 bases from J, the junction kept 7 bases outside the gene matches. The CDR3 is 14 amino acids. The CDR3 bases are TGTGCCAGCAGCTTATCAGGGGGGAAGGGTGAAGCTTTCTTT. This encodes CASSLSGGKGEAFF.

The J gene is TRBJ1-2, the V gene TRBV9, with 10 bases matching TRBD1. Germline V lookup: CDR1 SGDLS, CDR2 YYNGEE. The CDR3 totals 17 residues. V lost 0 bases to trimming and J lost 4 bases; unmatched junction nucleotides: 9. For the CDR3, the DNA is TGTGCCAGCAGCGTAGAGGAGGGGACAGGGGAGTTCTATGGCTACACCTTC. Translation: CASSVEEGTGEFYGYTF. The full variable domain, with the rest looked up from reference TRBV9 and TRBJ1-2, is DSGVTQTPKHLITATGQRVTLRCSPRSGDLSVYWYQQSLDQGLQFLIQYYNGEERAKGNILERFSAQQFPDLHSELNLSSLELGDSALYFCASSVEEGTGEFYGYTFGSGTRLTVV.

At least ten counts were recorded for this clone. The rearrangement uses TRBV20-1 and TRBJ2-1; D is undetermined. V dropped 3 bases and J dropped 5 bases, with 5 bases sitting between them. Germline V gives CDR1 DFQATT, CDR2 SNEGSKA (reference sequence). The CDR3 spans 11 residues. CDR3 loop: CSASPDNEQFF. The CDR3 nucleotides read TGCAGTGCTAGTCCAGACAATGAGCAGTTCTTC.

V usage is TRBV3-1 (or the pseudogene TRBV3-2) and J usage is TRBJ1-1; TRBD1 matches at 7 bases. CDR3 size: 14 residues. The germline V gene encodes CDR1 LGHDT and CDR2 YNNKEL (reference sequence). V lost 3 bases, J lost 8 bases, and 9 bases stayed unmatched. The CDR3 DNA reads as TGTGCCAGCAGCCACGGACAGGTCCAGTCAGAAGCTTTCTTT. Its protein is CASSHGQVQSEAFF.

This chain joins TRBV18 and TRBJ2-2; the D is unclear. Looked up from germline, CDR1 is KGHSH and CDR2 is LQKENI. V lost 3 bases to trimming and J lost 4 bases, with 12 bases between them. The CDR3 totals 15 residues. The CDR3 sequence: CASSPIVGSTGELFF. CDR3 bases: TGTGCCAGCTCACCGATCGTCGGGTCCACCGGGGAGCTGTTTTTT. The whole variable domain, remainder taken from reference TRBV18 and TRBJ2-2, is NAGVMQNPRHLVRRRGQEARLRCSPMKGHSHVYWYRQLPEEGLKFMVYLQKENIIDESGMPKERFSAEFPKEGPSILRIQQVVRGDSAAYFCASSPIVGSTGELFFGEGSRLTVL.

This clone was recorded a few times. The chain joins TRBV11-3 to TRBJ2-2; the D is unclear. Trimming left V 3 bases short and J 1 base short, with 6 bases between. The germline V gene has CDR1 SGHNT and CDR2 YENEEA. The CDR3 is 14 residues long. Here the CDR3 DNA reads TGTGCCAGCAGCTTGAACAGGAACACCGGGGAGCTGTTTTTT. Translation gives CASSLNRNTGELFF.

The chain recombines TRBV9 with TRBJ2-7, with TRBD2 matching 14 bases. This CDR3 spans 15 amino acids. The V gene's germline CDR1 is SGDLS and CDR2 YYNGEE. Unmatched junction bases numbered 0, after V lost 0 bases and J lost 4 bases. As DNA, the CDR3 is TGTGCCAGCAGCGTAGGGACTAGCGGGGGGTACGAGCAGTACTTC. The encoded protein is CASSVGTSGGYEQYF.

This clone has just one count. The chain employs TRBV5-5 and TRBJ1-1, with no clear D. V shed 1 base and J shed 3 bases, with 16 bases lying between them. Looked up from germline, CDR1 is SGHKS and CDR2 is YYEKEE (reference sequence). CDR3 size: 16 residues. The CDR3 loop is CASSLQGRWRDTEAFF. CDR3 in DNA: TGTGCCAGCAGCTTGCAAGGCAGGTGGCGGGACACTGAAGCTTTCTTT.

This clone has only one observation. A read error may account for a junction end that differs from germline. The genes are TRBV7-8 and TRBJ2-2; TRBD1 is a possible D gene (6 bases). Germline assignment: CDR1 SGHVS and CDR2 FQNEAQ. CDR3 length: 19 residues. DNA of the CDR3: TGTGCCAGCATCTTAGAAGGGGTAGGACAGTTCCGCACGACCGGGGAGCTGTTTTTT. Translated: CASILEGVGQFRTTGELFF.

The chain uses TRBV9 and TRBJ1-1, with D possibly matching TRBD1 (6 bases). Germline V gene sequence: CDR1 SGDLS, CDR2 YYNGEE. The CDR3 sequence is 16 residues long. V lost 4 bases and J lost 0, with 16 bases in between. This chain's CDR3 is CASSKGVSGMNTEAFF. CDR3 nucleotide sequence: TGTGCCAGCAGCAAGGGGGTTTCGGGGATGAACACTGAAGCTTTCTTT.

The chain links TRBV4-1 to TRBJ1-2; 7 bases line up with TRBD1. Germline CDR1 and CDR2: MGHRA and YSYEKL. The junction had 12 bases not matched to a gene; V was cut back by 0 bases and J by 14 bases. CDR3 length equals 14 residues. CDR3 amino acids: CASSQEVADRVFTF. In nucleotides, the CDR3 is TGCGCCAGCAGCCAAGAAGTTGCTGACAGGGTGTTTACCTTC.

The chain links TRBV2 to TRBJ2-2; D possibly corresponds to TRBD2 (5 bases). Trimming shortened V by 6 bases and J by 4 bases, and 18 bases separated the two germline ends. The CDR3 covers 16 residues. Germline assignment: CDR1 SNHLY and CDR2 FYNNEI. Here the CDR3 reads CASSPRGMGSTGELFF. The CDR3 DNA reads TGTGCCAGCAGCCCACGAGGGATGGGAAGCACCGGGGAGCTGTTTTTT.

The rearrangement joins TRBV11-2 to TRBJ1-2; D remains unclear. Trimming left V 1 base short and J 4 bases short, with 13 bases between. CDR1 is SGHAT, CDR2 FQNNGV, per germline. The length of the CDR3 is 15 residues. CDR3 in amino acids: CASSLVRLEVYGYTF. The CDR3 region has the DNA TGTGCCAGCAGCTTAGTCCGCCTCGAGGTCTATGGCTACACCTTC.

V is TRBV4-3 and J is TRBJ2-3, with TRBD2 matching 7 bases. Germline values: CDR1 LGHNA, CDR2 YSLEER. CDR3 length: 15 residues. With 1 base clipped from V and 4 bases from J, the junction kept 5 bases outside the gene matches. The CDR3 coding sequence is TGCGCCAGCAGCCAAGCTCAGCGGGGACCAGATACGCAGTATTTT. It translates to CASSQAQRGPDTQYF.

The J gene is TRBJ1-4, the V gene TRBV2, with 7 positions matching TRBD1. The CDR3 is 13 amino acids. Germline CDR1 SNHLY, CDR2 FYNNEI. Germline trimming cut 5 bases from V and 8 bases from J; bases unmatched to any gene: 5. The CDR3 loop reads CASSRQGREKLFF. CDR3 coding DNA: TGTGCCAGCAGTCGACAGGGACGGGAAAAACTGTTTTTT.

This sequence joins TRBV5-6 and TRBJ1-1; 7 nucleotides align to TRBD1. Germline CDR1 reads SGHDT; CDR2 reads YYEEEE. V dropped 1 base and J dropped 7; count of bases not matched to a gene: 4. The CDR3 covers 13 residues. This CDR3 reads CASSLTGEVEAFF. The DNA for the CDR3 is TGTGCCAGCAGCTTGACAGGGGAGGTTGAAGCTTTCTTT.

The chain employs TRBV2 and TRBJ1-1; D possibly corresponds to TRBD1 (5 bases). Germline CDR1 reads SNHLY; CDR2 reads FYNNEI. V lost 1 base, J lost 8 bases, and 14 bases lay in between. CDR3 length equals 14 residues. The CDR3 protein is CASSEEGLGFEAFF. The CDR3 nucleotides read TGTGCCAGCAGTGAAGAGGGGTTAGGTTTCGAAGCTTTCTTT. The complete variable domain, with remaining parts taken from reference TRBV2 and TRBJ1-1, reads EPEVTQTPSHQVTQMGQEVILRCVPISNHLYFYWYRQILGQKVEFLVSFYNNEISEKSEIFDDQFSVERPDGSNFTLKIRSTKLEDSAMYFCASSEEGLGFEAFFGQGTRLTVV.

The rearrangement links TRBV7-5 to TRBJ1-1. TRBV7-5 is noted as a pseudogene. The CDR3 is 14 residues long. The CDR3 spells CARTPRGGNTEAFF. For the CDR3, the DNA is TGTGCCAGAACCCCACGGGGGGGGAACACTGAAGCTTTCTTT.

About this clone itself: Different DNA sequences within this sample yield the same CDR3. CDR3 sequence (DNA): TGCGCCAGCAGCCCCCCACTAGCGGGGGTGACAGATACGCAGTATTTT. It is translated as CASSPPLAGVTDTQYF. This chain joins TRBV5-1 and TRBJ2-3, with 11 bases fitting TRBD2. Germline V gives CDR1 SGHRS, CDR2 YFSETQ. Germline trimming cut 4 bases from V and 3 bases from J; bases unmatched to any gene: 7. The CDR3 is 16 amino acids.

Worth noting for this clone: Other DNA sequences in the sample encode the same CDR3. The J gene is TRBJ2-7, the V gene TRBV27, with D unresolved. Trimming removed 3 bases at V and 2 bases at J, with 8 bases between. Germline V gives CDR1 MNHEY, CDR2 SMNVEV (reference sequence). The CDR3 has 13 residues. CDR3 in amino acids: CASSLLGPYEQYF. The CDR3 nucleotides are TGTGCCAGCAGTTTGCTAGGCCCCTACGAGCAGTACTTC.

The rearrangement links TRBV28 to TRBJ2-7; D not resolved. Trimming took 6 bases from V and 0 from J, leaving 9 bases between them. This CDR3 spans 13 amino acids. Germline values: CDR1 MDHEN, CDR2 SYDVKM. The CDR3 DNA is TGTGCCAGCAGCAGTATATTCTCCTACGAGCAGTACTTC. Protein: CASSSIFSYEQYF. Complete variable domain (other parts from reference TRBV28 and TRBJ2-7): DVKVTQSSRYLVKRTGEKVFLECVQDMDHENMFWYRQDPGLGLRLIYFSYDVKMKEKGDIPEGYSVSREKKERFSLILESASTNQTSMYLCASSSIFSYEQYFGPGTRLTVT.

This clone has more than one count but fewer than ten. The rearrangement links TRBV6-2 or TRBV6-3 to TRBJ2-7; D might be TRBD2 (5 bases). Trimming left V 1 base short and J 9 bases short, with 10 bases between. This CDR3 is built from 12 residues. Per germline, CDR1 MNHEY and CDR2 SVGEGT. As DNA, the CDR3 is TGTGCCAGCAGTTACTTCGGGGTCGCGCAGTACTTC. Translation: CASSYFGVAQYF.

V usage is TRBV7-3 and J usage is TRBJ2-1; 11 bases fit TRBD2. V dropped 5 bases and J dropped 5; count of bases not matched to a gene: 17. CDR3 length: 19 residues. Per the germline V gene, CDR1 is SGHTA and CDR2 is FQGTGA. The CDR3 region has the DNA TGTGCCAGCAGCCCAAGTTGGATAGCGGGGGGGCCTTGGGACAATGAGCAGTTCTTC. Amino acids: CASSPSWIAGGPWDNEQFF.